There are a few counts of the clone carrying this T cell receptor (beta chain). The time point here: newly diagnosed GD, antithyroid drugs for less than 3 months. The TCR library was prepared using RNA isolated from PBMCs. The source of the patients was an endocrinology department in Xi'an, China. The sample is drawn from a study of regulatory T cells in long-lasting Graves disease. About the study: Those Graves' patients who were newly diagnosed had been on antithyroid drugs under 3 months.

V gave up 1 base and J gave up 6 bases, with 13 bases separating them. The CDR3 spans 15 residues. Germline V CDR1 and CDR2: LNHDA, SQIVND (reference sequence). With iRepertoire HTBI primers and Arm-PCR of CDR3 regions, TCR beta libraries were built. TCRdb analysed the multiplex PCR reads with MiXCR anew, one entry per CDR3 protein. This sample has approximately 440,000 distinct CDR3 sequences, with around 16% found just once. This sample was shared with a second study, whose subject was T cells in Graves' hyperthyroidism and ophthalmopathy. This second study says: In simple terms, a model built on 13 V-J features told ophthalmopathy apart from stable hyperthyroidism.

Sequenced here: peripheral blood mononuclear cells (PBMCs), sampled at new diagnosis, from a patient treated with antithyroid drugs. This receptor was obtained from a man in his forties with Graves disease. The chain is built from TRBV19 and TRBJ2-1; maybe TRBD1 (8 bases). CDR3 amino acids: CASSIVQGEGNEQFF. The DNA for the CDR3 is TGTGCCAGTAGTATAGTACAGGGGGAGGGCAATGAGCAGTTCTTC.